This TCR beta chain appears in the sequencing data of a study of somatic mutations in cytotoxic T cells in rheumatoid arthritis. This CDR3 contains 15 residues. In germline, CDR1 is SGHTS, CDR2 YDEGEE. The V and J ends lost 4 bases and 5 bases, in that order; junction bases with no gene match: 6. Method: immunoSEQ multiplex PCR; TCRdb's copy keeps in-frame clones and lacks some. The sample shows 6,500 to 10,000 clones, less than 80% of them seen only once. The source material was CD8+ T cells sorted from blood. The receptor's source is a woman aged 45-65 years in good health. This chain uses TRBV5-8 with TRBJ2-7; TRBD2 matches at 13 bases. CDR3 in DNA: TGTGCCAGCAGCCCCGGGACTAGCGGGGACGACGAGCAGTACTTC. As protein: CASSPGTSGDDEQYF.